Here is one TCR beta chain with its context. No antigen is known for it. The sample contains more than one DNA sequence encoding this CDR3. These data originate in a study of shared clonotypes between healthy human individuals. The assay was run at deep level. When replicate PCRs were run on sorted subsets, they used about 220 ng DNA, about 30,000 T cell genomes. The table came from immunoSEQ multiplex PCR; TCRdb's copy has only in-frame clones and leaves some out. The sample has about 2.2 million clones, about 94% seen once. V was trimmed by 2 bases and J by 7 bases, leaving 12 bases between them. CDR3 length: 14 amino acids. CDR1 MNHEY and CDR2 SMNVEV come from the germline V gene (reference sequence). Findings and limits, study-wide: Relative to clonotypes present in all four donors, those not shared had lower generation probabilities. The sharing of roughly 5% of naive CD4 clonotypes was seen across a handful of donors.

Positive CCR7 selection of CD45RO-negative cells yielded the naive CD8 cells, and terminally differentiated effector memory CD45RA+ cells were excluded. This clonotype was sampled from a man between 18 and 35 years old in good health. Some clones in this sample may be carry-over from other donors' samples. The sequenced sample consisted of naive CD8+ T cells from PBMCs. This chain connects TRBV27 to TRBJ1-5; D uncertain. In DNA, the CDR3 is TGTGCCAGCAGTTTAAGTGGAGGTTTCCAGCCCCAGCATTTT. This gives the protein CASSLSGGFQPQHF.